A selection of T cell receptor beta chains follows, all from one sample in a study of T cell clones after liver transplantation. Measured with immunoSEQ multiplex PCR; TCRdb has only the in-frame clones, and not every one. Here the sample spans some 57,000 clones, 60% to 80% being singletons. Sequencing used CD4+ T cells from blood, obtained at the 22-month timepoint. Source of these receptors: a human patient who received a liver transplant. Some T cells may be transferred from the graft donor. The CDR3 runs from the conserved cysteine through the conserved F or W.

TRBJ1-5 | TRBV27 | CASSLRGLEPPQHF
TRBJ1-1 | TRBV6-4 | CASSDSSRGAPTEAFF
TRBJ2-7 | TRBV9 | CASSVGRGFGYEQYF
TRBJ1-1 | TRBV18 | CASSPRVGQGAAGTEAFF
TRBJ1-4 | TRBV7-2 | CASSLRPGGRNEKLFF
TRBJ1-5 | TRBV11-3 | CASSLGGFSNQPQHF
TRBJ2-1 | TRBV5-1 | CASSLTGTYYNEQFF
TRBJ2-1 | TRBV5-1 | CASSLVGTDAADEQFF
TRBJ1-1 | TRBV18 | CASSPNEYPTEAFF
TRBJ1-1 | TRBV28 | CASTPGQGRTEAFF
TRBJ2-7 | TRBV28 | CASGPVDEQYF
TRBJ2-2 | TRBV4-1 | CASSQGLAGSRGGELFF
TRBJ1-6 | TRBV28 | CASSPWDRPGSPLHF
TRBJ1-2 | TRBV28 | CASSSPPAGAYGYTF
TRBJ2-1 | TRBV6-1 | CASSEDLPRQGQEQFF
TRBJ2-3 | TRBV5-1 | CASSRDPQGDTQYF